The 12 T cell receptor beta chains reported below all come from one sample, sequenced in a study of blood T cell repertoires in COVID-19. Here immunoSEQ multiplex PCR was the method, and the copy in TCRdb shows in-frame clones only, minus some. This table holds 160,000 or so clones, approximately 85% found once. Sequenced input: peripheral blood. The receptors stem from a man in his forties with acute or convalescent COVID-19.

The J gene is TRBJ2-7, the V gene TRBV28; a possible D gene is TRBD2 (6 bases). The germline gives CDR1 MDHEN, CDR2 SYDVKM. CDR3 size: 12 residues. Deletions cut 10 bases from V and 3 bases from J, with 13 bases between. The CDR3 DNA reads as TGTGCCACGTACGGGACTTTCTACGAGCAGTACTTC. Its translation is CATYGTFYEQYF.

The V call is TRBV7-7, the J call TRBJ2-1; TRBD1 matches at 7 bases. Germline V gene sequence: CDR1 SSHAT, CDR2 FNYEAQ (reference sequence). CDR3 length equals 14 residues. J was trimmed by 3 bases and V by 4 bases; bases with no gene match: 3. As DNA, the CDR3 is TGTGCCAGCAGCTCGGGACAGCACTACAATGAGCAGTTCTTC. As protein: CASSSGQHYNEQFF.

Remarks on this clone: Within the sample, other DNA sequences also encode this same CDR3. V usage is TRBV18 and J usage is TRBJ1-1; TRBD1 might be the D (6 bases). This CDR3 has 13 amino acids. The germline gives CDR1 KGHSH, CDR2 LQKENI. Trimming pared 6 bases from V and 1 base from J, leaving 9 bases between. In nucleotides, the CDR3 is TGTGCCAGCTCCCCGACAGGGAACACTGAAGCTTTCTTT. Translating it yields CASSPTGNTEAFF.

The chain carries TRBV5-6 and TRBJ2-7; 9 nucleotides agree with TRBD2. CDR3 size: 15 residues. V was clipped by 4 bases and J by 2 bases; unmatched bases: 7. Germline CDR1 and CDR2: SGHDT and YYEEEE. This CDR3 reads CASSLGASGAYEQYF. In DNA form, the CDR3 reads TGTGCCAGCAGCCTGGGGGCTAGCGGGGCCTACGAGCAGTACTTC.

About this clone itself: Other DNA sequences in this specimen translate into the identical CDR3. V usage is TRBV12-3 or TRBV12-4 and J usage is TRBJ1-2; 7 bases line up with TRBD1. J was trimmed by 2 bases and V by 8 bases; bases with no gene match: 5. The CDR3 is 13 residues long. CDR3 bases: TGTGCCAGCGTGAGACAGGGAAACTATGGCTACACCTTC. Encoded protein: CASVRQGNYGYTF.

The chain recombines TRBV7-6 with TRBJ1-2; the D gene is possibly TRBD1 (6 bases). This CDR3 has 12 residues. CDR1 is SGHVS, CDR2 FNYEAQ, per germline. The V gene lost 3 bases and the J gene lost 8 bases, with 10 bases spanning the gap. Written as DNA, the CDR3 is TGTGCCAGCAGCTTGTCAGGGGAGGGCTACACCTTC. Amino acids: CASSLSGEGYTF.

J is TRBJ1-4 and V is TRBV2, with TRBD1 matching over 9 bases. Germline V gene sequence: CDR1 SNHLY, CDR2 FYNNEI. The CDR3 is made up of 14 amino acids. The V gene end was trimmed by 3 bases and the J gene end by 7 bases; junction bases not matched to a gene: 3. In DNA form, the CDR3 reads TGTGCCAGCAGTGAGGGACAGGGAGGTGAAAAACTGTTTTTT. Translated: CASSEGQGGEKLFF.

The rearrangement links TRBV15 to TRBJ2-5; 7 nucleotides align to TRBD2. V trimming: 0 bases; J trimming: 2 bases; junction bases outside the gene matches: 3. The CDR3 has 15 amino acids. Germline CDR1 is LNHNV and CDR2 is YYDKDF (reference sequence). This chain's CDR3 is CATSRDGRAQETQYF. Here the CDR3 DNA reads TGTGCCACCAGCAGAGATGGGAGGGCTCAAGAGACCCAGTACTTC.

This clone was seen once. The rearrangement links TRBV7-9 to TRBJ1-6, with 12 bases aligning to TRBD1. V shed 4 bases and J 8 bases; nucleotides not matched to a gene: 6. The CDR3 has 16 residues. CDR1 is SEHNR and CDR2 is FQNEAQ in the germline V gene (reference sequence). Here the CDR3 reads CASSSDGTGGYSPLHF. In DNA, the CDR3 is TGTGCCAGCAGCTCAGATGGGACAGGGGGCTATTCACCCCTCCACTTT.

The chain links TRBV18 to TRBJ1-4, with D tentatively TRBD1 (6 bases). This CDR3 spans 17 amino acids. V lost 4 bases and J lost 0, with 15 bases in between. In germline, CDR1 is KGHSH, CDR2 LQKENI. The CDR3, as DNA: TGTGCCAGCTCACTACATATGTGGGACACAACTAATGAAAAACTGTTTTTT. This codes for CASSLHMWDTTNEKLFF.

The V and J genes are TRBV5-1 and TRBJ1-1, with 7 nucleotides matching TRBD1. The CDR3 contains 15 residues. Trimming took 4 bases from V and 0 from J; bases not matched to a gene: 6. Germline lookup yields CDR1 SGHRS and CDR2 YFSETQ. The CDR3 sequence is CASSPGDRMNTEAFF. CDR3 bases: TGCGCCAGCAGCCCCGGGGACAGAATGAACACTGAAGCTTTCTTT.

V is TRBV6-1 and J is TRBJ1-2; tentatively, D is TRBD1 (5 bases). V was clipped by 8 bases and J by 3 bases, with 16 bases between them. The CDR3 loop spans 14 amino acids. The germline CDR1 and CDR2 sequences are MNHNS and SASEGT. CDR3 loop: CASGKPTDYYGYTF. CDR3 DNA sequence: TGTGCCAGCGGGAAACCGACAGATTACTATGGCTACACCTTC.